A selection of T cell receptor beta chains follows, all from one sample in a study of shared clonotypes between healthy human individuals. TCRdb's table, derived via immunoSEQ multiplex PCR, lists solely in-frame clones and lacks some. Of some 2,000,000 clones in the sample, about 94% are singletons; the top ten hold more than 0.95%. Material: naive CD8+ T cells sorted from blood. These receptors were taken from a man between 18 and 29 years old in good health. Each CDR3 is given with its conserved first and last residue. Each record gives: J gene, D gene, V gene, clone size, CDR3 protein, CDR3 DNA. A D gene is named only where the DNA matches it firmly. Clone size is stated in some rows and not others, as once, few, many or a class when expanded.

>TRBJ2-7|TRBD2|TRBV4-1|NA
CASSPSTSEYEQYF
TGCGCCAGCAGCCCATCGACTAGCGAGTACGAGCAGTACTTC
>TRBJ1-5|NA|TRBV28|NA
CASSLRQVGTDPLVSNQPQHF
TGTGCCAGCAGTTTGCGACAGGTTGGGACCGACCCCCTTGTTAGCAATCAGCCCCAGCATTTT
>TRBJ2-1|NA|TRBV7-9|NA
CASRKGSSYNEQFF
TGTGCCAGCCGCAAGGGGAGCTCCTACAATGAGCAGTTCTTC
>TRBJ2-1|TRBD2|TRBV15|NA
CATSSEGLADNEQFF
TGTGCCACCAGCTCCGAGGGACTAGCTGACAATGAGCAGTTCTTC
>TRBJ2-2|NA|TRBV5-1|NA
CASSFLSTGELFF
TGCGCCAGCAGCTTCCTTAGTACCGGGGAGCTGTTTTTT
>TRBJ2-7|NA|TRBV7-9|NA
CASSLGGLYEQYF
TGTGCCAGCAGCTTGGGGGGCTTATACGAGCAGTACTTC
>TRBJ2-7|TRBD1|TRBV7-9|NA
CASRSRDSTSYEQYF
TGTGCCAGCAGAAGCCGGGACAGTACATCCTACGAGCAGTACTTC
>TRBJ2-7|NA|TRBV4-3|NA
CASSQESPGGYEQYF
TGCGCCAGCAGCCAAGAAAGTCCCGGGGGATACGAGCAGTACTTC
>TRBJ1-1|NA|TRBV5-1|NA
CASSLAEGSDTEAFF
TGCGCCAGCAGCTTGGCCGAGGGTAGCGACACTGAAGCTTTCTTT
>TRBJ2-3|TRBD2|TRBV29-1|NA
CSAVLAGGKDTQYF
TGCAGCGCCGTACTAGCGGGGGGGAAAGATACGCAGTATTTT
>TRBJ2-5|NA|TRBV27|once
CASSFIGSEETQYF
TGTGCCAGCAGTTTTATTGGGTCAGAAGAGACCCAGTACTTC
>TRBJ2-3|NA|TRBV27|NA
CASSLIFGAHDTQYF
TGTGCCAGCAGTTTAATATTTGGTGCTCATGATACGCAGTATTTT
>TRBJ2-2|NA|TRBV5-1|NA
CASSLWAPKGPGELFF
TGCGCCAGCAGCTTGTGGGCCCCCAAGGGACCCGGGGAGCTGTTTTTT
>TRBJ2-3|TRBD1|TRBV2|NA
CASPDRDADTQYF
TGTGCCAGCCCCGACAGGGACGCAGATACGCAGTATTTT
>TRBJ2-1|NA|TRBV6-5|NA
CASSYGAYNEQFF
TGTGCCAGCAGTTACGGGGCGTACAATGAGCAGTTCTTC
>TRBJ2-5|NA|TRBV28|NA
CASSPDLGETQYF
TGTGCCAGCAGTCCCGACTTGGGGGAGACCCAGTACTTC
>TRBJ1-1|NA|TRBV19|NA
CASSIGEGFTEAFF
TGTGCCAGTAGTATCGGGGAGGGGTTCACTGAAGCTTTCTTT
>TRBJ1-5|NA|TRBV2|NA
CASSSSHSPANQPQHF
TGTGCCAGCAGTTCAAGCCACTCCCCTGCCAATCAGCCCCAGCATTTT
>TRBJ2-7|NA|TRBV9|NA
CASSVGGIGYEQYF
TGTGCCAGCAGCGTAGGTGGGATAGGGTACGAGCAGTACTTC
>TRBJ1-1|NA|TRBV6-5|NA
CASSYDPALGNTEAFF
TGTGCCAGCAGTTATGACCCAGCGCTGGGGAACACTGAAGCTTTCTTT
>TRBJ2-7|NA|TRBV6-5|NA
CASSYSDGYEQYF
TGTGCCAGCAGTTACTCGGACGGCTACGAGCAGTACTTC
>TRBJ1-2|NA|TRBV4-3|NA
CASSQAREPNYGYTF
TGCGCCAGCAGCCAAGCGAGGGAGCCTAACTATGGCTACACCTTC
>TRBJ2-1|NA|TRBV9|NA
CASSAWDFYNEQFF
TGTGCCAGCAGCGCCTGGGACTTTTACAATGAGCAGTTCTTC
>TRBJ1-2|NA|TRBV21-1|NA
CASRIPLFDLTSSTYGYTF
TGTGCCAGCAGGATACCATTGTTTGACTTAACTTCTTCCACCTATGGCTACACCTTC
>TRBJ2-7|NA|TRBV29-1|NA
CSVESAGVSSYEQYF
TGCAGCGTTGAATCTGCAGGGGTCAGCTCCTACGAGCAGTACTTC
>TRBJ1-2|NA|TRBV13|NA
CASSLQTYGYTF
TGTGCCAGCAGCTTACAGACATATGGCTACACCTTC
>TRBJ2-5|NA|TRBV23-1|NA
CASSHFSGKETQYF
TGCGCCAGCAGTCACTTTTCAGGGAAAGAGACCCAGTACTTC
>TRBJ2-2|NA|TRBV25-1|once
CASSDWTANTGELFF
TGTGCCAGCAGTGACTGGACAGCGAACACCGGGGAGCTGTTTTTT
>TRBJ1-1|TRBD1|TRBV11-2|NA
CASSSWTGNLIRDTEAFF
TGTGCCAGCAGCTCCTGGACAGGAAACCTGATACGAGACACTGAAGCTTTCTTT
>TRBJ2-3|TRBD2|TRBV9|NA
CASSVAGGPDTQYF
TGTGCCAGCAGCGTAGCGGGAGGGCCAGATACGCAGTATTTT
>TRBJ1-6|NA|TRBV7-2|NA
CASSLGEGSPLHF
TGTGCCAGCAGCTTAGGAGAAGGTTCACCCCTCCACTTT
>TRBJ2-5|TRBD2|TRBV27|NA
CASRSSGYLETQYF
TGTGCCAGCAGGAGTAGCGGGTATTTGGAGACCCAGTACTTC
>TRBJ1-4|NA|TRBV4-1|NA
CASSLRSTTTNEKLFF
TGCGCCAGCAGCCTCCGGAGCACCACAACTAATGAAAAACTGTTTTTT
>TRBJ1-1|NA|TRBV7-9|NA
CASTLDGGTEAFF
TGTGCCAGCACTCTAGACGGGGGCACTGAAGCTTTCTTT
>TRBJ2-1|NA|TRBV9|NA
CASSSWDYNEQFF
TGTGCCAGCAGCTCATGGGACTACAATGAGCAGTTCTTC
>TRBJ2-5|TRBD2|TRBV27|NA
CASSYGGGAETQYF
TGTGCCAGCAGTTACGGCGGGGGGGCTGAGACCCAGTACTTC
>TRBJ2-1|TRBD2|TRBV4-1|NA
CASSQEAAAGILLGQFF
TGCGCCAGCAGCCAAGAGGCGGCAGCGGGGATACTCTTGGGGCAGTTCTTC
>TRBJ2-3|TRBD2|TRBV28|NA
CASSLWDGSGGLGDTQYF
TGTGCCAGCAGTTTATGGGATGGTAGCGGGGGCCTGGGGGATACGCAGTATTTT
>TRBJ2-7|TRBD2|TRBV9|NA
CASSPTSGVRYEQYF
TGTGCCAGCAGCCCCACTAGCGGGGTACGCTACGAGCAGTACTTC
>TRBJ1-1|TRBD1|TRBV5-1|NA
CASGDRGGTEAFF
TGCGCCAGCGGTGACAGGGGTGGGACTGAAGCTTTCTTT
>TRBJ2-7|TRBD1|TRBV19|NA
CASSIRTGGFYEQYF
TGTGCCAGTAGTATTAGGACAGGGGGATTCTACGAGCAGTACTTC
>TRBJ2-5|NA|TRBV30|once
CAWTSDPTETQYF
TGTGCCTGGACCTCGGACCCGACAGAGACCCAGTACTTC
>TRBJ2-2|NA|TRBV6-5|NA
CASSTNTGELFF
TGTGCCAGCAGTACCAATACCGGGGAGCTGTTTTTT
>TRBJ1-1|TRBD1|TRBV30|once
CAWSVWGTETPLGTEAFF
TGTGCCTGGAGTGTCTGGGGGACAGAGACGCCCCTGGGCACTGAAGCTTTCTTT
>TRBJ2-5|NA|TRBV7-9|NA
CASSSPPGDQETQYF
TGTGCCAGCAGCTCACCCCCCGGGGACCAAGAGACCCAGTACTTC
>TRBJ1-2|TRBD1|TRBV13|NA
CASSFGQDGYTF
TGTGCCAGCAGCTTTGGACAGGATGGCTACACCTTC
>TRBJ2-3|TRBD1|TRBV10-2|once
CASRPAGQADTQYF
TGCGCCAGCCGTCCGGCGGGACAGGCAGATACGCAGTATTTT
>TRBJ2-5|NA|TRBV10-2|NA
CASSSVPAQETQYF
TGCGCCAGCAGTTCGGTCCCAGCTCAAGAGACCCAGTACTTC
>TRBJ2-6|NA|TRBV27|NA
CASSLSPGANVLTF
TGTGCCAGCAGTTTATCGCCCGGGGCCAACGTCCTGACTTTC
>TRBJ1-1|NA|TRBV5-4|once
CASSPLLVGNTEAFF
TGTGCCAGCAGCCCCCTTTTGGTGGGGAACACTGAAGCTTTCTTT
>TRBJ1-2|NA|TRBV4-3|NA
CASSQEPDAPPGYGYTF
TGCGCCAGCAGCCAAGAACCCGATGCGCCCCCTGGGTATGGCTACACCTTC
>TRBJ2-7|NA|TRBV4-2|NA
CASSQDWGQEQYF
TGTGCCAGCAGCCAAGATTGGGGGCAGGAGCAGTACTTC
>TRBJ1-5|TRBD1|TRBV6-5|NA
CASRSGQGDQPQHF
TGTGCCAGCAGATCGGGACAGGGGGATCAGCCCCAGCATTTT
>TRBJ1-5|TRBD1|TRBV9|NA
CASSVGGGGNQPQHF
TGTGCCAGCAGCGTAGGAGGGGGCGGCAATCAGCCCCAGCATTTT
>TRBJ2-2|NA|TRBV6-5|once
CASRGWGNTGELFF
TGTGCCAGCAGGGGGTGGGGGAACACCGGGGAGCTGTTTTTT
>TRBJ2-1|TRBD1|TRBV7-2|NA
CASSPRDRPYNEQFF
TGTGCCAGCAGCCCCCGGGACAGGCCCTACAATGAGCAGTTCTTC
>TRBJ2-5|TRBD1|TRBV7-9|NA
CASSLFLSGGLQETQYF
TGTGCCAGCAGCTTATTTTTGTCAGGGGGCCTCCAAGAGACCCAGTACTTC